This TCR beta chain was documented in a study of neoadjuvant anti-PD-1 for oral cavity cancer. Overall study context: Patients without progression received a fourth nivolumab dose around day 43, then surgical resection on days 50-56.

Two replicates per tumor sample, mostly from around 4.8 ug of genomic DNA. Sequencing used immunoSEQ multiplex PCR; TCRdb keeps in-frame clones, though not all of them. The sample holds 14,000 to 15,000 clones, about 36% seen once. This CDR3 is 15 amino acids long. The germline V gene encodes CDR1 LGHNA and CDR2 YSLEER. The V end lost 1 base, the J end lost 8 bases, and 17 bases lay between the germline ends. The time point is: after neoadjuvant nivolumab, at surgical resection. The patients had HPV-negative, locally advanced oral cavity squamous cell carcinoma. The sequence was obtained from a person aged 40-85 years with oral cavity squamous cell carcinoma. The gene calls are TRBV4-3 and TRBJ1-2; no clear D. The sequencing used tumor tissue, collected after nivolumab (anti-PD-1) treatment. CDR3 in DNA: TGCGCCAGCAGCCAAGCTCTTTATCAGGTGTTGGGCTACACCTTC. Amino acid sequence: CASSQALYQVLGYTF.